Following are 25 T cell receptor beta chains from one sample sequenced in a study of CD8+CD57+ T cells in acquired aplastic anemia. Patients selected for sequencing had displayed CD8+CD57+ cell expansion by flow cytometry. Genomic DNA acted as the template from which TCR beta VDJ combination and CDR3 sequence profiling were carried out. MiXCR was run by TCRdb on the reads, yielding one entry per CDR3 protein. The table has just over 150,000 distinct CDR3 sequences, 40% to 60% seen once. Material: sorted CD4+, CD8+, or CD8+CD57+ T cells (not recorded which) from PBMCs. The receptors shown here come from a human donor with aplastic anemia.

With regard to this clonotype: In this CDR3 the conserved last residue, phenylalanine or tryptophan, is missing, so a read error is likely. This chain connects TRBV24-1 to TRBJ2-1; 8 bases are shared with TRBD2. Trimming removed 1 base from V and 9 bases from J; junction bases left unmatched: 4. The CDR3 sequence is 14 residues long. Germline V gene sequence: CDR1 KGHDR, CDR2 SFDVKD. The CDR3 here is CATSDFGLAGEQFC. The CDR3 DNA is TGTGCCACCAGTGATTTTGGACTAGCCGGTGAGCAGTTCTGC.

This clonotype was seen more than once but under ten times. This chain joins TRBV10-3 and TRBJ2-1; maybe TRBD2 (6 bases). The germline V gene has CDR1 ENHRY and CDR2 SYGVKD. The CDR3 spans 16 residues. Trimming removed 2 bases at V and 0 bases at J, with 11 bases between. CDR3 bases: TGTGCCATCAGTGAGCATAACGGGAGCTCCTACAATGAGCAGTTCTTC. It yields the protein CAISEHNGSSYNEQFF.

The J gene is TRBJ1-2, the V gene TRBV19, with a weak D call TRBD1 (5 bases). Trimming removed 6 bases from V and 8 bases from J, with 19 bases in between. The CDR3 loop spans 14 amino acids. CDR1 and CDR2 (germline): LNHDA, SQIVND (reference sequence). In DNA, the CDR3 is TGTGCCAGTAGGACTACGTTCGGGGCAGGAGGCTACACCTTC. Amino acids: CASRTTFGAGGYTF.

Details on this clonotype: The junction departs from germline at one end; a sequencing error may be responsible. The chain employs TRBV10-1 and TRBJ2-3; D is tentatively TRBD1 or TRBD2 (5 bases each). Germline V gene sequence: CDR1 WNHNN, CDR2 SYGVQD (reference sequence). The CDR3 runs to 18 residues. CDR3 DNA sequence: TGCGCCAGCAGTGAGTCGGTGGGCAGGATGAGGGGCACAGATACGCAGTGTTTT. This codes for CASSESVGRMRGTDTQCF.

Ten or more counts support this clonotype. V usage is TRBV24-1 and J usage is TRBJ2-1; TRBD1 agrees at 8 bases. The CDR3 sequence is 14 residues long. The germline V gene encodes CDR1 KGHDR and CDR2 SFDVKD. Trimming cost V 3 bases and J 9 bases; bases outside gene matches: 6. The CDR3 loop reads CATSDLDRGVEQFF. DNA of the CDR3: TGTGCCACCAGTGATCTCGACAGGGGCGTTGAGCAGTTCTTC.

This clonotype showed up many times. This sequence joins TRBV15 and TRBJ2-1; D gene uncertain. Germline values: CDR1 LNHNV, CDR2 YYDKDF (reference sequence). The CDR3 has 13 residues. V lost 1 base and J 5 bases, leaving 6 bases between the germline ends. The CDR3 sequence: CATSRVRDNEQFF. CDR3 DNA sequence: TGTGCCACCAGCAGAGTCAGAGACAATGAGCAGTTCTTC.

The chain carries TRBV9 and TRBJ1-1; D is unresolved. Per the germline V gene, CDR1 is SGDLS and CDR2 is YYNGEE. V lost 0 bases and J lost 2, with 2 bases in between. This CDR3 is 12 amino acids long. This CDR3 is CASSVVNTEAFF. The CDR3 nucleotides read TGTGCCAGCAGCGTAGTTAACACTGAAGCTTTCTTT.

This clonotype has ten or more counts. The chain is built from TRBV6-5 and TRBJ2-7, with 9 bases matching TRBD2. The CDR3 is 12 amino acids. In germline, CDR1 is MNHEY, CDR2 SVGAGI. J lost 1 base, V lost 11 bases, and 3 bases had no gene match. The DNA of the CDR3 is TGTGCCGCTAGCGGGAATTCCTACGAGCAGTACTTC. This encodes CAASGNSYEQYF.

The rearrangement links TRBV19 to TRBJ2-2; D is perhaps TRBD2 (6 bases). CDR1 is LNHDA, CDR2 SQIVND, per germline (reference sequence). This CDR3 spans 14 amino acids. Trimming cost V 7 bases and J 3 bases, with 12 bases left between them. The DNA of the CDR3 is TGTGCCAGTACACGTAGCGGATACACCGGGGAGCTGTTTTTT. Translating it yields CASTRSGYTGELFF.

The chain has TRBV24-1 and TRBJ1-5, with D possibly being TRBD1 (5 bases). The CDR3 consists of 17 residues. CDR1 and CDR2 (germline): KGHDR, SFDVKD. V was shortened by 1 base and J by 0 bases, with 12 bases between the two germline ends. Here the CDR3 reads CATSDFDSHNSNQPQHF. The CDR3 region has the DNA TGTGCCACCAGTGATTTCGACAGTCATAATAGCAATCAGCCCCAGCATTTT.

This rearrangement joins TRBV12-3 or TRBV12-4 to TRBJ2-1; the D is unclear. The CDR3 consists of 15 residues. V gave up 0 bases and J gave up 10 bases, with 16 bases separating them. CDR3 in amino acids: CASSLAKVGRVEQFF. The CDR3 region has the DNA TGTGCCAGCAGTTTAGCGAAGGTCGGCCGCGTGGAGCAGTTCTTC.

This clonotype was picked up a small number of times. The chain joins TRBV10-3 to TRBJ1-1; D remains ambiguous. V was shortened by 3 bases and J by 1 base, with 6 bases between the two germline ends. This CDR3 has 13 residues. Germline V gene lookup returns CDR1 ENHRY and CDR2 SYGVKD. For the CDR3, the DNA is TGTGCCATCAGTGATAAGGGGAACACTGAAGCTTTCTTT. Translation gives CAISDKGNTEAFF.

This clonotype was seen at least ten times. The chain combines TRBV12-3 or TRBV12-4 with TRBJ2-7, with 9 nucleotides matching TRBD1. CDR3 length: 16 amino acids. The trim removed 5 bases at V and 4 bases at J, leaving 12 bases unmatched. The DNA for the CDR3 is TGTGCCAGCAGTCTCCTTTTACAGGGGGCCGCGTACGAGCAGTACTTC. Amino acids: CASSLLLQGAAYEQYF.

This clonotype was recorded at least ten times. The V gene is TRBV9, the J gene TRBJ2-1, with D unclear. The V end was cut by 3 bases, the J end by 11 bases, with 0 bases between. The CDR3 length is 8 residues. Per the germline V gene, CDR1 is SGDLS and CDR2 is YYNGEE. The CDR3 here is CASSEQFF. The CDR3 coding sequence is TGTGCCAGCAGCGAGCAGTTCTTC. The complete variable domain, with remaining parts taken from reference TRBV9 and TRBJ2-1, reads DSGVTQTPKHLITATGQRVTLRCSPRSGDLSVYWYQQSLDQGLQFLIQYYNGEERAKGNILERFSAQQFPDLHSELNLSSLELGDSALYFCASSEQFFGPGTRLTVL.

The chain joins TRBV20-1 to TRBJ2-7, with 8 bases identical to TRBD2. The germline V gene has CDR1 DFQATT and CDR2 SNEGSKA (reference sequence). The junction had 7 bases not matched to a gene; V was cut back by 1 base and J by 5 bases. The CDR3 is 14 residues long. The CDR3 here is CSARAGRALDEQYF. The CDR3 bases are TGCAGTGCTAGAGCCGGGAGGGCCCTGGACGAGCAGTACTTC.

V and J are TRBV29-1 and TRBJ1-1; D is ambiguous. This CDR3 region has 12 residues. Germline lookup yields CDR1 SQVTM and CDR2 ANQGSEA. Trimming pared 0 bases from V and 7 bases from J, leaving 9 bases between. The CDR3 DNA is TGCAGCGTTGAAGAGGGAACCCTTGAAGCTTTCTTT. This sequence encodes CSVEEGTLEAFF.

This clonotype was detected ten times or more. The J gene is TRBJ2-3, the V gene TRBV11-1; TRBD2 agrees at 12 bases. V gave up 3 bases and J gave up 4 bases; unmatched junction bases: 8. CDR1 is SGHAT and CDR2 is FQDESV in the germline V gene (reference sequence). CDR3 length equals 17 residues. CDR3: CASSFHMTSGSADTQYF. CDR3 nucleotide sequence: TGTGCCAGCAGCTTTCATATGACTAGCGGGAGCGCAGATACGCAGTATTTT.

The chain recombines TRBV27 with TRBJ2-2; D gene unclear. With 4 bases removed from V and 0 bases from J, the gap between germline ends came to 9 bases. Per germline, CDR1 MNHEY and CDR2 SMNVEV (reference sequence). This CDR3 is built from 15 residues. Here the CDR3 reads CASSSIPPNTGELFF. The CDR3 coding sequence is TGTGCCAGCAGTTCTATCCCCCCGAACACCGGGGAGCTGTTTTTT.

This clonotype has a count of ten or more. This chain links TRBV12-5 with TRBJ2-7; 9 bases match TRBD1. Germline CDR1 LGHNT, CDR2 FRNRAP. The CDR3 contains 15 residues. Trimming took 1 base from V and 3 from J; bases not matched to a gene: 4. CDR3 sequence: CASGLGTGVIYEQYF. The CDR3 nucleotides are TGTGCTAGTGGTTTGGGGACAGGGGTTATCTACGAGCAGTACTTC.

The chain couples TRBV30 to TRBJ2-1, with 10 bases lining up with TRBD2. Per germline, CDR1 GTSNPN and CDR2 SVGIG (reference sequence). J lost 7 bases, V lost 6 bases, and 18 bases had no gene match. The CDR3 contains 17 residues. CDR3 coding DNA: TGTGCCTGTCCGCCTAGCGGGAGTCCCTCCCGGGGAAATGAGCAGTTCTTC. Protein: CACPPSGSPSRGNEQFF.

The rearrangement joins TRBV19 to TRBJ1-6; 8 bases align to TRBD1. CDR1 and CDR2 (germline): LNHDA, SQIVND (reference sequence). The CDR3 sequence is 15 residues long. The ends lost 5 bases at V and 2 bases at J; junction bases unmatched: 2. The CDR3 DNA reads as TGTGCCAGTAGTGACAGGGGACCCTATAATTCACCCCTCCACTTT. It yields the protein CASSDRGPYNSPLHF.

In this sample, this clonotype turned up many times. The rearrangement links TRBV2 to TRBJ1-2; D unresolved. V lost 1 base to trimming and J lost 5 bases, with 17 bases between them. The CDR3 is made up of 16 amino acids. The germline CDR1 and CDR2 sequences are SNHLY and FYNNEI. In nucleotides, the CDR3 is TGTGCCAGCAGTGAAGTAATCGAATCACACTTTTATGGCTACACCTTC. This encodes CASSEVIESHFYGYTF.

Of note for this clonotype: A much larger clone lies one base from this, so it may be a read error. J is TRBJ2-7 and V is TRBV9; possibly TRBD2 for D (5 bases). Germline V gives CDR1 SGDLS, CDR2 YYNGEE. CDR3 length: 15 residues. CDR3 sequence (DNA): TGTGCCAGCGGGTACGGGGAAAACCCCTCCTACGGGCAGTACTTC. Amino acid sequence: CASGYGENPSYGQYF.

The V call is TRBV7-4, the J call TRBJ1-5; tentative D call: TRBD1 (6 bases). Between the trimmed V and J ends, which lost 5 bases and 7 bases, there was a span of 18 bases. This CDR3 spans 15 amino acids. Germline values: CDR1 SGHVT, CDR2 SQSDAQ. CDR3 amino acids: CASSATGIGSQPQHF. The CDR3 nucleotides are TGTGCCAGCAGCGCCACAGGGATCGGCAGCCAGCCCCAGCATTTT.

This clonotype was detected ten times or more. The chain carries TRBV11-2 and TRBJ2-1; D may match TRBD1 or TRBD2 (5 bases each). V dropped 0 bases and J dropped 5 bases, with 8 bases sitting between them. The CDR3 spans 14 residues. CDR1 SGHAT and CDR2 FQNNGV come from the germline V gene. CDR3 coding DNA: TGTGCCAGCAGCTTAGATTTGGGGGACAATGAGCAGTTCTTC. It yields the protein CASSLDLGDNEQFF.